A selection of T cell receptor beta chains follows, all from one sample in a study of spatial heterogeneity in lung cancer. MiXCR, run by TCRdb on the 5' RACE reads, gives a single entry per CDR3 protein. The sample has 65,000 to 85,000 distinct CDR3 sequences; approximately 21% are singletons. Sequencing used PBMCs, obtained at surgery. These TCRs come from a male donor with early-stage non-small cell lung cancer. The CDR3 runs from the conserved cysteine through the conserved F or W. D genes are given only for firm matches. A row's size may be missing; if present it is once, few, many or a size class.

D gene,V gene,clone size,J gene,CDR3 protein,CDR3 DNA
-,TRBV7-2,many,TRBJ1-1,CASSLAQRMDEAFF,TGTGCCAGCAGCTTAGCTCAGCGGATGGATGAAGCTTTCTTT
TRBD1,TRBV7-2,-,TRBJ1-4,CASSSGQETEKLFF,TGTGCCAGCAGCTCCGGACAGGAGACTGAAAAACTGTTTTTT
-,TRBV20-1,-,TRBJ2-3,CSARDQVARADTQYF,TGCAGTGCTAGAGATCAGGTAGCTCGGGCAGATACGCAGTATTTT
-,TRBV7-9,-,TRBJ1-5,CASSSGQNSNQPQHF,TGTGCCAGCAGCTCGGGACAAAATAGCAATCAGCCCCAGCATTTT
-,TRBV5-5,few,TRBJ1-6,CASSLSGFNSPLHF,TGTGCCAGCAGCCTCAGCGGGTTCAATTCACCCCTCCACTTT
TRBD1,TRBV29-1,-,TRBJ2-5,CSVERGTAFEIQYF,TGCAGCGTTGAAAGAGGGACAGCGTTTGAAATCCAGTACTTC
TRBD1,TRBV3-1,many,TRBJ1-6,CASSQEQGADSPLHF,TGTGCCAGCAGCCAAGAACAGGGGGCGGATTCACCCCTCCACTTT
-,TRBV9,few,TRBJ2-7,CASSVAVGDYEQYF,TGTGCCAGCAGCGTAGCGGTCGGGGACTACGAGCAGTACTTC
-,TRBV29-1,many,TRBJ1-1,CSVRAGPTEAFF,TGCAGCGTTCGAGCCGGCCCCACTGAAGCTTTCTTT
-,TRBV10-3,medium-sized,TRBJ1-1,CAISERGVGTEAFF,TGTGCCATCAGTGAAAGGGGTGTAGGGACTGAAGCTTTCTTT
TRBD2,TRBV10-3,-,TRBJ2-7,CAISAGTSTYEQYF,TGTGCCATCAGCGCCGGGACTAGCACCTACGAGCAGTACTTC
-,TRBV21-1,-,TRBJ2-5,CASSKGDRGRETQYF,TGTGCCAGCAGCAAAGGGGACAGGGGTCGAGAGACCCAGTACTTC
-,TRBV12-3/TRBV12-4,once,TRBJ1-5,CASSRGRGNQPQHF,TGTGCCAGCAGCCGGGGACGTGGCAATCAGCCCCAGCATTTT
-,TRBV5-1,few,TRBJ2-2,CASSLFRGASGELFF,TGCGCCAGCAGCTTGTTCCGGGGGGCCTCCGGGGAGCTGTTTTTT
-,TRBV5-4,-,TRBJ2-7,CASSRQSDYEQYF,TGTGCCAGCAGCCGCCAGAGCGATTACGAGCAGTACTTC